The T cell receptor (beta chain) under discussion was sequenced for a study of early T cells in non-severe SARS-CoV-2 infection (dated by TCRdb to the early 2020s). As for the study more broadly: Bulk RNA from unsorted whole blood was used for TCR sequencing, so alpha and beta chains could not be paired. Points the paper makes about the study in general: VDJdb matching was skewed toward anti-spike CD8 responses and likely underestimated virus-specific expansions by missing private and CD4 specificities.

In its sample, this clonotype was seen many times. Its specific antigen is unknown. Per-base qualities were not stored, and no clone one base away is much larger. Preparation of the library involved 5' RACE. Reads for this sample came from a NextSeq 500. The TCR library protocol attached unique molecular identifiers to individual cDNA molecules to correct for sequencing error and PCR bias. TCR alpha and beta chains were both sequenced, and the abundances of alpha and beta sequences in each sample were closely correlated with each other. From the authors' description of their analysis: Decombinator V4 was used to annotate TCR sequences for V gene, J gene and CDR3. TCRs were defined as expanded if a significant change between any two time points was detected under a Poisson model with p below 0.0001. TCR abundances were normalised to the total number of TCRs sequenced per sample and were expressed as counts per million. TRAV1-2 paired with TRAJ12, TRAJ20 or TRAJ33 defined MAIT TCRs, while TRAV10 paired with TRAJ18 defined iNKT TCRs. VDJdb, accessed on 1 November 2021, was searched for TCRs annotated for CMV, EBV and SARS-CoV-2, and TCRs annotated for more than one antigen were excluded. TCRdb redid the processing of the public reads, applying fastp at Q25 and MiXCR, and retained in-frame beta chains. Entries that share a CDR3 protein sequence are merged under the most common genes and DNA. V and J calls and clone size were set by TCRdb, not the authors. This sample gives tens of thousands of distinct CDR3 sequences in total; roughly 13% of them show up just once. The ten largest clones take up 1.4% of the sample.

CDR1 and CDR2 are drawn from the germline V gene: SGHVS, FNYEAQ. Taken from cysteine to phenylalanine, the CDR3 has 15 residues. The retained sequence is limited to the CDR3, 45 bases, with the frame set at the first base. V drops 2 bases and J drops 5 bases, leaving 13 bases in between. Set within a cohort of healthcare workers in London, UK, this nested case-control study involved weekly PCR testing of nasopharyngeal swabs along with blood sampling. Healthcare workers were enrolled in the week of the UK lockdown, from 23 to 31 March 2020, and were followed every week for up to about 16 weeks. The TCR was taken from an adult who was a healthcare worker with PCR-confirmed SARS-CoV-2 infection or an uninfected control (not recorded which). Sequenced sample: whole blood. The chain is made from TRBV7-6 and TRBJ1-3; 5 matching bases give a weak D call of TRBD1. The nucleotide sequence reads as follows: TGTGCCAGCAGCTTAAATCTGGGGCTGAGAAACACCATATATTTT. This gives the protein CASSLNLGLRNTIYF.